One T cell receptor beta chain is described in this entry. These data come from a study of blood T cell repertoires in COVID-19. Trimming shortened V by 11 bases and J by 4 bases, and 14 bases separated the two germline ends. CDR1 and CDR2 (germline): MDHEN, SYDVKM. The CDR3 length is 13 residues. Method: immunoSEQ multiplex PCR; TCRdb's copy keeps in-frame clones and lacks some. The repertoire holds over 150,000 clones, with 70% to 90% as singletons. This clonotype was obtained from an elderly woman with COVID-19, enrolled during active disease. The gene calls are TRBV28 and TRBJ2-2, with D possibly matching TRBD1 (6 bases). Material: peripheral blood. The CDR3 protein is CAGNRDSTGELFF. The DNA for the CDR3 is TGTGCCGGGAACAGGGATAGCACCGGGGAGCTGTTTTTT.